The source of this T cell receptor (beta chain) is a study of blood T cells in healthy people across ages (dated by TCRdb to the mid-2010s). Regarding the complete study: In model experiments, roughly one uniquely barcoded TCR beta cDNA molecule per two T cells was captured by template switching. The donors were divided into four age groups: young (average roughly 15 years), middle-aged (about 40), aged (about 61) and long-lived (about 80). To avoid experimental bias, donors of different ages were distributed randomly across sequencing lanes. Age-related changes in TCR beta repertoire diversity were measured in the study by deep sequencing normalized with unique cDNA molecular identifiers. Using the same blood draw, the study looked at two additional independent replicas of 1 million unique cDNA reads for two donors, one aged 18 to 30 and the other aged 80 or older. Paper-wide results and their limitations: Estimates of total diversity based on one million sequenced T cells were considered lower bounds and underestimates. The long-lived group showed more naive CD4+ T cells, fewer expanded clones and increased TCR diversity than the aged group, suggesting age selection. The percentage of naive T cells measured by flow cytometry correlated strongly with observed TCR beta diversity. Donor CMV infection status was unknown, potentially confounding age-related changes in expanded clonotypes. As age increased, observed TCR beta diversity per million T cells dropped in a roughly linear way, and a significant reduction was already evident by age approximately 40. Because profiling used bulk unsorted PBMCs, naive and antigen-experienced compartments could not be compared conclusively.

The donors were 40 or so Caucasian individuals from Russia, aged 6 to 90 years, who were systemically healthy. Each donor gave around 9.9 milliliters of peripheral blood, collected into EDTA-treated Vacutainer tubes. PBMCs were isolated by Ficoll-Paque density-gradient centrifugation, with at least 6.5 million obtained per sample. Total RNA, at least 6 micrograms per sample, was extracted from PBMCs with Trizol reagent. For every donor, an aliquot of PBMCs went through flow cytometry to measure the percentages of naive CD45RAhigh/CD27high T cells. Library preparation used 5' RACE. TCRdb lists the instrument as Illumina HiSeq 2500. The second PCR ran for roughly 6 to 11 cycles and used a J-beta primer mix along with a sample-barcoded 5' primer. A template-switch 5' adaptor carrying 12 random nucleotides introduced a unique molecular identifier onto each TCR beta cDNA molecule. At least 2.5 million CDR3-containing paired-end reads were obtained from each sample. First-strand cDNA synthesis was performed from all RNA using the Mint cDNA synthesis kit, with priming by a TRBC-specific oligonucleotide. Following uracil-DNA glycosylase treatment, a first 18-cycle PCR with universal primers M1SS and BC2_uni_R was performed on all cDNA. The authors' pipeline ran thus. For normalization, 1 million high-quality reads were randomly selected from each sample, with every read carrying a distinct molecular identifier. Reads sharing molecular identifiers were discarded rather than binned into consensus sequences. MiTCR, run with a Q25 quality threshold and the strictest error-elimination algorithm, handled CDR3 identification, clonotype clustering and error correction. A nonparametric unseen species model with Euler transformation was used to estimate a lower bound on total TCR beta diversity. Using fastp at Q25 and MiXCR, TCRdb reprocessed the public reads and kept productive beta chains. Duplicate CDR3 protein sequences are folded into a single record with the most common DNA and genes. In this record, the V and J calls reflect TCRdb's handling and not the investigators' own analysis. The sample data list some 1.1 million distinct CDR3 sequences, and 35% to 40% of these were observed just once. The leading ten clones occupy 13% of the sample.

About this clonotype itself: Its specific antigen is unknown. The input lacks base qualities; no much larger clone sits a single base away.

CDR1 and CDR2 are read off the germline V gene as SQVTM and ANQGSEA. Including cysteine and phenylalanine, the CDR3 has 14 amino acids. Only the CDR3 DNA is retained, 42 bases long and in frame from the first base. V sheds 5 bases and J sheds 8 bases, leaving 20 bases between their ends. The source of this sequence is a man younger than 35 in good health. The specimen was blood. The rearrangement joined TRBV29-1 to TRBJ2-3; a weak D assignment points to TRBD2 (5 bases agree). The nucleotide sequence reads as follows: TGCAGCGTTTCCCCCAGGAGCGCGGCGGGTACGCAGTATTTT. Translated, this gives CSVSPRSAAGTQYF.